One TCR beta chain is described in this entry. Amplified material comprised TCR beta CDR3 regions derived from RNA transcripts. HTBI primers were employed in first-round RT-PCR, then a second-round multiplex PCR followed. TCRdb reanalysed the multiplex PCR reads using MiXCR and keeps one entry per CDR3 protein. The repertoire holds over 450,000 distinct CDR3 sequences, with 13% to 15% as singletons. Clinical symptoms and serum thyroxine were used for diagnosis; TRAb, thyroid ultrasound and orbital computed tomography were also relied on. The PBMCs were taken from approximately 9.7 ml of fresh peripheral blood. This record comes from a study of Graves' ophthalmopathy and Graves' hyperthyroidism. About the study: Samples of peripheral blood were obtained at initial diagnosis, prior to treatment of any kind.

Unmatched junction bases numbered 3, after V lost 1 base and J lost 1 base. This CDR3 has 16 residues. The receptor was isolated from a woman in her 30s with Graves' ophthalmopathy. The V and J genes are TRBV12-3 or TRBV12-4 and TRBJ1-1; 10 bases map to TRBD1. The specimen was blood. CDR3 sequence: CASSLVGQGSNTEAFF. CDR3 sequence (DNA): TGTGCCAGCAGTTTAGTGGGACAGGGGTCGAACACTGAAGCTTTCTTT.